This TCR beta chain was retrieved from a study of blood T cell repertoires in COVID-19. Turning to the study itself: Italy, Spain and the United States were the sources of the convalescent and acute COVID-19 samples. In each case, the material was cDNA or gDNA derived from T cells, B-cell-depleted T cells, or PBMCs.

The CDR3 spans 11 residues. Trimming took 10 bases from V and 7 from J, leaving 10 bases between them. The germline CDR1 and CDR2 sequences are SGHAT and FQNNGV. Methods used by the authors: Estimation of nucleated cell counts was performed using reference gene primer amplification. TCRdb's copy holds only in-frame clones and misses some; the assay was immunoSEQ multiplex PCR. D and trimming come from the DNA, and the V and J calls and clone size come from that table. The sample lists about 210,000 clones; approximately 78% were seen once. The material sequenced was peripheral blood. The receptor comes from a woman aged 40 to 55 with acute or convalescent COVID-19. This chain uses TRBV11-2 with TRBJ2-2, with a weak D call TRBD2 (5 bases). CDR3 DNA: TGTGCCACACTAGATGGCGGGGAGCTGTTTTTT. Translated, it gives CATLDGGELFF. Based on the CDR3 plus reference TRBV11-2 and TRBJ2-2, the full variable domain is EAGVAQSPRYKIIEKRQSVAFWCNPISGHATLYWYQQILGQGPKLLIQFQNNGVVDDSQLPKDRFSAERLKGVDSTLKIQPAKLEDSAVYLCATLDGGELFFGEGSRLTVL.